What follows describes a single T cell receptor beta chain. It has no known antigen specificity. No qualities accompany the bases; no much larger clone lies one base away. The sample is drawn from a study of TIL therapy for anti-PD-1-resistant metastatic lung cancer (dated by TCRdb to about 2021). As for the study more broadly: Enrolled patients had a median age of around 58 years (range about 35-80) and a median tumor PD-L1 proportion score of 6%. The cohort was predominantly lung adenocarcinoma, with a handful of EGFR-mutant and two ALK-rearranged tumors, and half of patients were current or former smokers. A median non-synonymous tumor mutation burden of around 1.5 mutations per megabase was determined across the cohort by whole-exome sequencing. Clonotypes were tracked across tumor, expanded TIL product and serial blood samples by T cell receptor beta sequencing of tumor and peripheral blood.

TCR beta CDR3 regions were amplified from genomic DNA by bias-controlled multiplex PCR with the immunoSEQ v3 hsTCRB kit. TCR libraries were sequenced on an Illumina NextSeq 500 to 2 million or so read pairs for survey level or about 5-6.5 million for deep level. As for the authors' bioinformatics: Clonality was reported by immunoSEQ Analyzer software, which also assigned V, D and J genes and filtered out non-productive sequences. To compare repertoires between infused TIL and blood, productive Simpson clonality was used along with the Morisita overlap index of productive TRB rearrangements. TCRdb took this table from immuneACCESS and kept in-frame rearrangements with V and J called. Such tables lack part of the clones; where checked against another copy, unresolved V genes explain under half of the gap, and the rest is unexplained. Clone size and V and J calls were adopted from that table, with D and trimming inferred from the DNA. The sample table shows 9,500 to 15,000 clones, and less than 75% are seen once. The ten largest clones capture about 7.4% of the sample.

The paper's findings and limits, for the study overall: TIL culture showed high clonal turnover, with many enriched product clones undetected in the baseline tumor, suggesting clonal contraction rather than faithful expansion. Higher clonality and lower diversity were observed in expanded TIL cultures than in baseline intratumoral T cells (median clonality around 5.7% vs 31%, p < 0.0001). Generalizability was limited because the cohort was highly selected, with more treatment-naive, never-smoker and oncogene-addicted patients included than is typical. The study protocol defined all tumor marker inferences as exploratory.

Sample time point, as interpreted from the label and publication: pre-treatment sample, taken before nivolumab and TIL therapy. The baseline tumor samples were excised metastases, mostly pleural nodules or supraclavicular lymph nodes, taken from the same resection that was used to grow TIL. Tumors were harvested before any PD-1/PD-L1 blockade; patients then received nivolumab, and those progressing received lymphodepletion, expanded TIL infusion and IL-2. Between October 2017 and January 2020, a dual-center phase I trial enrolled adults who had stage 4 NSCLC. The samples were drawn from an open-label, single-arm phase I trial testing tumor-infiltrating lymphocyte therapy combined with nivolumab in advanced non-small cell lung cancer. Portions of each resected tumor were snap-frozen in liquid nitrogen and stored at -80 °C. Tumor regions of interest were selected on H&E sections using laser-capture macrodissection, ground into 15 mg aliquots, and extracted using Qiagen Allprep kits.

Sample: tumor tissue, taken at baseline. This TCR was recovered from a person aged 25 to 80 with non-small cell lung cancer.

The CDR3 has the sequence CASSDGLNTEAFF. Read as DNA, the sequence is TGTGCCAGCAGCGACGGCTTGAACACTGAAGCTTTCTTT. This chain is built from TRBV11-3 and TRBJ1-1; the D gene cannot be named for sure. The CDR1 and CDR2 encoded by the germline V gene are SGHNT and YENEEA. The trim is 5 bases for V and 0 bases for J, with a gap of 7 bases between the germline ends. The CDR3 numbers 13 residues from cysteine through phenylalanine. This entry keeps only the CDR3 DNA: 39 bases, framed from base 1.